Sequencing of this TCR beta chain was carried out in a study of neoadjuvant anti-PD-1 for oral cavity cancer. Generated by immunoSEQ multiplex PCR, the TCRdb table keeps only in-frame clones and is missing some. The data contain some 61,000 clones, approximately 85% of them singletons. V was cut by 5 bases and J by 2 bases, with 12 bases left in between. There are 14 residues in the CDR3. CDR1 and CDR2 from the germline V gene are LNHDA and SQIVND (reference sequence). The time point was: after neoadjuvant nivolumab, at surgical resection. Analysis of PBMCs was direct, with no culture step. The source was PBMCs, collected after nivolumab (anti-PD-1) treatment. The TCR originated in a person between 40 and 85 years old with oral cavity squamous cell carcinoma. The genes are TRBV19 and TRBJ2-5; D is uncertain. The DNA of the CDR3 is TGTGCCAGTAGTTCTCGGCAGTCTCAAGAGACCCAGTACTTC. Encoded protein: CASSSRQSQETQYF. The full variable domain, in which reference TRBV19 and TRBJ2-5 provide the parts outside the CDR3, is DGGITQSPKYLFRKEGQNVTLSCEQNLNHDAMYWYRQDPGQGLRLIYYSQIVNDFQKGDIAEGYSVSREKKESFPLTVTSAQKNPTAFYLCASSSRQSQETQYFGPGTRLLVL.